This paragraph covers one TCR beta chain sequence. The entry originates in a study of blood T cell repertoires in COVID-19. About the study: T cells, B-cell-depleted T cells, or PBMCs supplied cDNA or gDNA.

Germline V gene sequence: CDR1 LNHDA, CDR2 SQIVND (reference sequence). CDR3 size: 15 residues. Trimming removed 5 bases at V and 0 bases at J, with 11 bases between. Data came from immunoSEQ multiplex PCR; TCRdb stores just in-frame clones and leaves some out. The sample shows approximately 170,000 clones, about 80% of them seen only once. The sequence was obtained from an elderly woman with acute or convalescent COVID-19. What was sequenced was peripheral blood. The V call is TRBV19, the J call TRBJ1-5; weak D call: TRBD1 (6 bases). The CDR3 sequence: CASSGGQTSNQPQHF. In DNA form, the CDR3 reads TGTGCCAGTAGTGGGGGACAAACTAGCAATCAGCCCCAGCATTTT.